This TCR beta chain originates from a study of shared clonotypes between healthy human individuals. The CD4+ fraction was divided into a CD45RA+ naive subset and a CD45RA-negative memory subset. This clone was counted a few times. Sequenced by immunoSEQ multiplex PCR; TCRdb stores in-frame clones only, minus some. This sample has 600,000 to 700,000 clones; around four fifths occur once, and the top ten carry more than 1.5%. Germline lookup yields CDR1 SNHLY and CDR2 FYNNEI. The CDR3 totals 15 residues. Trimming shortened V by 7 bases and J by 0 bases, and 13 bases separated the two germline ends. The TCR was taken from a woman aged 25 to 45 in good health. The chain joins TRBV2 to TRBJ1-3; D remains unclear. Sequencing was performed on memory CD4+ T cells sorted from blood. Subset specified: CD45RA-negative fraction. The CDR3 spells CASKSDGYSGNTIYF. CDR3 DNA sequence: TGTGCCAGCAAATCGGACGGCTACTCTGGAAACACCATATATTTT.